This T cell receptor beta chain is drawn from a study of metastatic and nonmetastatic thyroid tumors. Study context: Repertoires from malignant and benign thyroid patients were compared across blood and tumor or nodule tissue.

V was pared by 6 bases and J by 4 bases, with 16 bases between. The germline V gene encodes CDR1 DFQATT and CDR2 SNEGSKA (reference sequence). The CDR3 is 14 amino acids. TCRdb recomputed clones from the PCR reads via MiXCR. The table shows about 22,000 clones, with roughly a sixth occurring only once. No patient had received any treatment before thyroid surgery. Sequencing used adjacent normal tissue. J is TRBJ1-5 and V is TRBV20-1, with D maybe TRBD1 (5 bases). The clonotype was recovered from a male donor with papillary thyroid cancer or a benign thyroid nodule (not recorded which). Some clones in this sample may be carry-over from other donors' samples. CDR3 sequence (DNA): TGCAGTGCGACAAAGGGGCAGGGTAATCAGCCCCAGCATTTT. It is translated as CSATKGQGNQPQHF.